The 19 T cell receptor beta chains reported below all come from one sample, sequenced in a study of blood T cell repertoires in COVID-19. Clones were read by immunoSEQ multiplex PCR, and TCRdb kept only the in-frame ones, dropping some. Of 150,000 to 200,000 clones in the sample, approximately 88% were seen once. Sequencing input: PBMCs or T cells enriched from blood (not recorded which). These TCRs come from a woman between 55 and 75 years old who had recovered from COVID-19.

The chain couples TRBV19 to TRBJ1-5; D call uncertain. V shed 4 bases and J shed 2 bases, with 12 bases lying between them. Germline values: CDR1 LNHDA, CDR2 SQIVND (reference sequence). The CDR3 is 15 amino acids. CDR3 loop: CASSTPGTRNQPQHF. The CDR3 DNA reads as TGTGCCAGTAGTACGCCGGGTACTCGCAATCAGCCCCAGCATTTT.

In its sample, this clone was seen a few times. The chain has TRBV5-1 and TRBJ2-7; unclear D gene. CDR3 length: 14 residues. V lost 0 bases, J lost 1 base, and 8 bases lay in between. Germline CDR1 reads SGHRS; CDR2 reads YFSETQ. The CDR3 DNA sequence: TGCGCCAGCAGCTTGGTCCCGACTTCCTACGAGCAGTACTTC. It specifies CASSLVPTSYEQYF.

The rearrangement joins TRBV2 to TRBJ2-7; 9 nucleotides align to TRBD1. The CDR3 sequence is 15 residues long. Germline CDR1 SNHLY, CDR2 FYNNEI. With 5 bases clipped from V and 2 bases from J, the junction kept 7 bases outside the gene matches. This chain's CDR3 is CASSPRGTGTYEQYF. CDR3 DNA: TGTGCCAGCAGTCCACGAGGGACAGGGACCTACGAGCAGTACTTC.

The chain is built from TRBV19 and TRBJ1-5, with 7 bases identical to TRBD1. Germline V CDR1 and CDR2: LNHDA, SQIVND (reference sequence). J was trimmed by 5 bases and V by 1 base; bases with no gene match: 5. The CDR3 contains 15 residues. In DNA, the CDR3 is TGTGCCAGTAGTATAGCAACAGGGGAAGATCAGCCCCAGCATTTT. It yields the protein CASSIATGEDQPQHF.

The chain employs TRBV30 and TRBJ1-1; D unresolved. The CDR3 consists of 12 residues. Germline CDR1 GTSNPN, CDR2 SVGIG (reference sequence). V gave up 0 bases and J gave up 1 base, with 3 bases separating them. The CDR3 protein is CAWSVRNTEAFF. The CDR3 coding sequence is TGTGCCTGGAGTGTGAGGAACACTGAAGCTTTCTTT.

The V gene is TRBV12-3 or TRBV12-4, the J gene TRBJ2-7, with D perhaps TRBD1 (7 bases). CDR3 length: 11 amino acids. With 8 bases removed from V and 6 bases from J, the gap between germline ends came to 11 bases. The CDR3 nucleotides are TGTGCCAGCGCCCAGGGGGGCGAGCAGTACTTC. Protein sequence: CASAQGGEQYF.

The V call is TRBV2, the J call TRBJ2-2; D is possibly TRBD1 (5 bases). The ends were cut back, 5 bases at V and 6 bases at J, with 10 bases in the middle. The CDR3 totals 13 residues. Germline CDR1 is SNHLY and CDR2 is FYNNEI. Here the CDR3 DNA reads TGTGCCAGCAGTTCGCAGGGTTCCGGGGAGCTGTTTTTT. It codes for CASSSQGSGELFF.

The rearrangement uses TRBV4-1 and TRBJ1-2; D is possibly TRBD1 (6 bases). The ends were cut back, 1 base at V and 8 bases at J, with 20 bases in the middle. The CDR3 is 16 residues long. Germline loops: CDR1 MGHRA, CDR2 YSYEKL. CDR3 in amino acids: CASSQVGSGGAGGYTF. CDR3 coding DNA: TGCGCCAGCAGCCAAGTGGGCTCGGGGGGCGCCGGGGGCTACACCTTC.

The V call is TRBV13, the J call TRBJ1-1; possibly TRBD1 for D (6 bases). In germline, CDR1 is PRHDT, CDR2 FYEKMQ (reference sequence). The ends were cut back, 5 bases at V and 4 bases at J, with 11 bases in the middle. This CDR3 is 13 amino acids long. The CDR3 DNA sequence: TGTGCCAGCAGCACCAAACAGGGCACTGAAGCTTTCTTT. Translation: CASSTKQGTEAFF.

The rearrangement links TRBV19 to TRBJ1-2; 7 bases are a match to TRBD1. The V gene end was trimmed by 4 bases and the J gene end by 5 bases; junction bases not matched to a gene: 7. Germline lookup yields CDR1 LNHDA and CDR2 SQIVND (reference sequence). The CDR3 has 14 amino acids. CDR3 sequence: CASSRGRGQYGYTF. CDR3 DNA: TGTGCCAGTAGTAGGGGAAGGGGGCAGTATGGCTACACCTTC.

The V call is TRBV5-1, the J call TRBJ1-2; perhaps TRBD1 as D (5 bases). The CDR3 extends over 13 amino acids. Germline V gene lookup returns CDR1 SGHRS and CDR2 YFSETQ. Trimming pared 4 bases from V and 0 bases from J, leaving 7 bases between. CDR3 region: CASSVTANYGYTF. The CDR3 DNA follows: TGCGCCAGCAGCGTGACAGCTAACTATGGCTACACCTTC.

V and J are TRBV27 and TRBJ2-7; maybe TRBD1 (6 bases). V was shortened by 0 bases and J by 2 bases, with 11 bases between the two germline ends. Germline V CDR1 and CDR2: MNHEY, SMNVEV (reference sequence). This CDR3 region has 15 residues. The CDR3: CASSLSARGTYEQYF. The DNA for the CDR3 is TGTGCCAGCAGTTTATCGGCCAGGGGAACCTACGAGCAGTACTTC.

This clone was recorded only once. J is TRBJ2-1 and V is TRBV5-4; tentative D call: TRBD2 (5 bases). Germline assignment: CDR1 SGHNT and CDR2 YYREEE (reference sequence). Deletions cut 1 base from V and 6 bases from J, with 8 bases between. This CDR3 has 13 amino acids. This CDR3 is CASSLTSSNEQFF. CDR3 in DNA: TGTGCCAGCAGCTTGACTAGTAGCAATGAGCAGTTCTTC.

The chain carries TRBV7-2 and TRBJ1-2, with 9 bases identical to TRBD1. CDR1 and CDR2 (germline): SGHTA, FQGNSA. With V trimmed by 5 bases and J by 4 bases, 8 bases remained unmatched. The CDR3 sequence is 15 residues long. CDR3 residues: CASSLGTGPFYGYTF. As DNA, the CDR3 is TGTGCCAGCAGCCTAGGGACAGGGCCATTCTATGGCTACACCTTC.

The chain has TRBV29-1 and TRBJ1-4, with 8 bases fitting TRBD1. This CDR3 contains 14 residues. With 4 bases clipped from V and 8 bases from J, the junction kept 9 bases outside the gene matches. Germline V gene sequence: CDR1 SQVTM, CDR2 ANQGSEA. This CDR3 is CSVAPSGGGEKLFF. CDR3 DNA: TGCAGCGTTGCCCCCTCAGGGGGCGGGGAAAAACTGTTTTTT.

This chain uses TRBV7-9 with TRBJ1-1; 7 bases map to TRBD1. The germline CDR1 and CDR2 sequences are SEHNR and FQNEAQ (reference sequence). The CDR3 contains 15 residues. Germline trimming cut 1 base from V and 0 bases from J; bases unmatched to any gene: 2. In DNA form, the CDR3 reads TGTGCCAGCAGCTTAGAGGGGGCGATGAACACTGAAGCTTTCTTT. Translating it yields CASSLEGAMNTEAFF.

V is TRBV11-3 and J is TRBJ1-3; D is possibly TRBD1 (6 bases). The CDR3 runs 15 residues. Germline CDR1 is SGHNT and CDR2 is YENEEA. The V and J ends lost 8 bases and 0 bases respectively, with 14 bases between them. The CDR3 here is CASSLDSDSGNTIYF. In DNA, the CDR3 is TGTGCCAGCTCCCTGGACAGCGACTCTGGAAACACCATATATTTT.

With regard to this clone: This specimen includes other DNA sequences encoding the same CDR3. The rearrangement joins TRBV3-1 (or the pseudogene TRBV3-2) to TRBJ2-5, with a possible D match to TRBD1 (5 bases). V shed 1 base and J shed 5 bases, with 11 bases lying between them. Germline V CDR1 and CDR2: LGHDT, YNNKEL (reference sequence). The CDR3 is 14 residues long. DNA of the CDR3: TGTGCCAGCAGCCAAGGAACAGGAAGGGAGACCCAGTACTTC. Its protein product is CASSQGTGRETQYF.

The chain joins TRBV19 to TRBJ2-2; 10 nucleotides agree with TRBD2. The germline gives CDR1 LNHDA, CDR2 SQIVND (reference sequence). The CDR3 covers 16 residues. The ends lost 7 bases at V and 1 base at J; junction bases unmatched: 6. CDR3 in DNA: TGTGCCAGTACCCAAGGACTAGCGGTGAACACCGGGGAGCTGTTTTTT. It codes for CASTQGLAVNTGELFF.